Below are 13 T cell receptor beta chains sequenced from a single sample in a study of blood T cell repertoires in COVID-19. Profiled with immunoSEQ multiplex PCR; TCRdb holds only in-frame clones, not every one. The sample lists under 300,000 clones, 70% to 90% occurring once. The sequenced material came from peripheral blood. The receptors were gathered from a young woman with COVID-19, enrolled during active disease.

This clone was seen a single time. V gene TRBV5-3 combines with J gene TRBJ2-1, with 11 nucleotides matching TRBD2. TRBV5-3 has ORF status, its function being uncertain. The CDR3 has 17 residues. V shed 1 base and J 1 base; nucleotides not matched to a gene: 4. This CDR3 is CARSLLGLAVSYNEQFF. The CDR3 coding sequence is TGTGCCAGAAGCTTGTTGGGACTAGCGGTATCCTACAATGAGCAGTTCTTC.

The V call is TRBV7-8, the J call TRBJ2-3; D uncertain. The CDR3 spans 13 residues. The V end lost 4 bases, the J end lost 0 bases, and 5 bases lay between the germline ends. Germline V gene data show CDR1 as SGHVS and CDR2 as FQNEAQ. In DNA, the CDR3 is TGTGCCAGCAGCTCGCTAAGCACAGATACGCAGTATTTT. Its translation: CASSSLSTDTQYF.

V and J are TRBV24-1 and TRBJ1-1; 9 bases map to TRBD1. The trim removed 9 bases at V and 3 bases at J, leaving 4 bases unmatched. Germline values: CDR1 KGHDR, CDR2 SFDVKD. The CDR3 is 13 residues long. Here the CDR3 reads CATSQGADTEAFF. CDR3 sequence (DNA): TGTGCCACCTCACAGGGGGCGGACACTGAAGCTTTCTTT.

V is TRBV27 and J is TRBJ2-3, with 13 bases fitting TRBD2. This CDR3 is 15 amino acids long. Per germline, CDR1 MNHEY and CDR2 SMNVEV (reference sequence). V was clipped by 5 bases and J by 6 bases; unmatched bases: 5. The CDR3 DNA sequence: TGTGCCAGCAGTCAGGGACTAGCGGGGACGGATACGCAGTATTTT. Its protein product is CASSQGLAGTDTQYF.

The chain carries TRBV5-1 and TRBJ2-1; 7 nucleotides agree with TRBD2. The CDR3 runs to 13 residues. J gave up 8 bases and V 0 bases, and 2 bases lay outside the gene matches. Per germline, CDR1 SGHRS and CDR2 YFSETQ. The CDR3 coding sequence is TGCGCCAGCAGCTTGGGGCTAGCGGATGAGCAGTTCTTC. Protein product: CASSLGLADEQFF.

J is TRBJ2-6 and V is TRBV2; 9 bases agree with TRBD1. Trimming took 5 bases from V and 4 from J; bases not matched to a gene: 9. In germline, CDR1 is SNHLY, CDR2 FYNNEI. CDR3 length equals 17 residues. The CDR3 loop is CASSPGQGSSGANVLTF. CDR3 sequence (DNA): TGTGCCAGCAGTCCGGGACAGGGATCGAGCGGGGCCAACGTCCTGACTTTC.

This rearrangement joins TRBV27 to TRBJ2-3, with a weak D call TRBD1 (7 bases). Germline-derived CDR1 and CDR2 are MNHEY and SMNVEV (reference sequence). Trimming cost V 8 bases and J 6 bases, with 12 bases left between them. The CDR3 has 12 residues. CDR3 DNA: TGTGCCAGCTCCCCAGGGGGGGATACGCAGTATTTT. This codes for CASSPGGDTQYF.

This clone has more than one count but fewer than ten. The V and J genes are TRBV30 and TRBJ2-5, with D perhaps TRBD1 (5 bases). This CDR3 comprises 13 residues. V was cut by 2 bases and J by 1 base, with 8 bases left in between. In germline, CDR1 is GTSNPN, CDR2 SVGIG (reference sequence). CDR3 protein: CAWSSDSQETQYF. The DNA for the CDR3 is TGTGCCTGGAGTTCCGACAGCCAAGAGACCCAGTACTTC.

This clone showed up just once. The gene calls are TRBV2 and TRBJ2-3; D perhaps matches TRBD2 (5 bases). The V gene lost 4 bases and the J gene lost 1 base, with 27 bases spanning the gap. Germline assignment: CDR1 SNHLY and CDR2 FYNNEI. The CDR3 length is 20 residues. CDR3 bases: TGTGCCAGCAGTGTAATCGGGATCAGTACCCAAATAGTCGGCACAGATACGCAGTATTTT. Its protein product is CASSVIGISTQIVGTDTQYF. The variable domain in full, with the rest retrieved from reference TRBV2 and TRBJ2-3, is EPEVTQTPSHQVTQMGQEVILRCVPISNHLYFYWYRQILGQKVEFLVSFYNNEISEKSEIFDDQFSVERPDGSNFTLKIRSTKLEDSAMYFCASSVIGISTQIVGTDTQYFGPGTRLTVL.

The J gene is TRBJ1-4, the V gene TRBV3-1 (or the pseudogene TRBV3-2); a possible D gene is TRBD1 (5 bases). V lost 1 base, J lost 10 bases, and 16 bases lay in between. The CDR3 totals 15 residues. Germline values: CDR1 LGHDT, CDR2 YNNKEL (reference sequence). The CDR3 spells CASSQGEPLRGKLFF. The CDR3 DNA reads as TGTGCCAGCAGCCAAGGTGAACCTTTAAGGGGAAAACTGTTTTTT.

The chain links TRBV6-5 to TRBJ1-1; the D gene is possibly TRBD1 (5 bases). The V gene's germline CDR1 is MNHEY and CDR2 SVGAGI. CDR3 size: 14 residues. Trimming removed 3 bases at V and 3 bases at J, with 11 bases between. The CDR3, as DNA: TGTGCCAGCAGTTATGGGGAGGGGTACACTGAAGCTTTCTTT. Translation gives CASSYGEGYTEAFF.

J is TRBJ1-4 and V is TRBV4-2, with 9 positions matching TRBD1. This CDR3 spans 17 amino acids. Germline assignment: CDR1 LGHNA and CDR2 YNFKEQ. The J segment lost 7 bases and the V segment lost 2 bases, leaving 11 bases of the junction unmatched. The CDR3 DNA reads TGTGCCAGCAGCCAAAGACCACAGGGGGCGGGAAGTGAAAAACTGTTTTTT. Protein: CASSQRPQGAGSEKLFF.

The J gene is TRBJ1-6, the V gene TRBV6-1; 9 bases agree with TRBD1. V lost 6 bases and J lost 10; bases outside the gene matches: 10. The length of the CDR3 is 15 residues. Germline-derived CDR1 and CDR2 are MNHNS and SASEGT. The CDR3 DNA is TGTGCCAGCAGAAACCGGGACAGGGATAGATCACCCCTCCACTTT. Protein: CASRNRDRDRSPLHF.